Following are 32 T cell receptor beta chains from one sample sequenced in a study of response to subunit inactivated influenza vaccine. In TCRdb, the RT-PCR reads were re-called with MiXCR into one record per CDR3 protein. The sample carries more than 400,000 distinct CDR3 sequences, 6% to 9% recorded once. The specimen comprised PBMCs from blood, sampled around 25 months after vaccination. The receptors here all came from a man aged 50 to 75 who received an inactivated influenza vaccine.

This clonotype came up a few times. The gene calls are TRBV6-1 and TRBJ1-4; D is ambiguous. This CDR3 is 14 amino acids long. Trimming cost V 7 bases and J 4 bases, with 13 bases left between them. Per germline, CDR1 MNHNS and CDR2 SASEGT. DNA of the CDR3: TGTGCCAGCACCGGGCGAGGGCGTAATGAAAAACTGTTTTTT. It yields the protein CASTGRGRNEKLFF.

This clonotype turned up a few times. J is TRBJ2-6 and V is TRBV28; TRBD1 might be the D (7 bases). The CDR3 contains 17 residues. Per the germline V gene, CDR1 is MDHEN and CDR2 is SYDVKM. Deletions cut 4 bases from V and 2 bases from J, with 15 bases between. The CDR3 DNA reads TGTGCCAGCAGTTCTTTCTCCAGGGGGGCTGGGGCCAACGTCCTGACTTTC. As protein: CASSSFSRGAGANVLTF.

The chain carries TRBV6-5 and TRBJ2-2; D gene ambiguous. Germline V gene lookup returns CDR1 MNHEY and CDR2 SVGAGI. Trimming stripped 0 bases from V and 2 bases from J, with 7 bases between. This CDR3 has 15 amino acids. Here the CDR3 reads CASSYSTLNTGELFF. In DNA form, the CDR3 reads TGTGCCAGCAGTTACTCGACTCTAAACACCGGGGAGCTGTTTTTT.

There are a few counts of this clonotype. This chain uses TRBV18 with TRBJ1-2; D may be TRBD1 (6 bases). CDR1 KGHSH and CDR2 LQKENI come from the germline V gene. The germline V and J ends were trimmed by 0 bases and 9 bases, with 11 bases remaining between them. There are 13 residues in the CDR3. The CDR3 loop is CASSPPGWDSYTF. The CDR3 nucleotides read TGTGCCAGCTCACCACCAGGCTGGGACAGCTACACCTTC.

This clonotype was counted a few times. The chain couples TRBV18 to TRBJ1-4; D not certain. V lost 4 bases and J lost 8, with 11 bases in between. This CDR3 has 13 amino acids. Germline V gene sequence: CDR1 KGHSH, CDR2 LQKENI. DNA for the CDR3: TGTGCCAGCTCACTTTCGGATGGGGAAAAACTGTTTTTT. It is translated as CASSLSDGEKLFF.

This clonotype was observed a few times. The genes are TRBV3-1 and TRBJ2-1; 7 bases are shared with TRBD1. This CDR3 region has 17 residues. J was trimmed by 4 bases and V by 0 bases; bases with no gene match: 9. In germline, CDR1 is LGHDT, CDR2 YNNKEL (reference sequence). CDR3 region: CASSQDRQGASYNEQFF. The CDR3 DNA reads TGTGCCAGCAGCCAAGACCGACAGGGTGCCTCTTACAATGAGCAGTTCTTC.

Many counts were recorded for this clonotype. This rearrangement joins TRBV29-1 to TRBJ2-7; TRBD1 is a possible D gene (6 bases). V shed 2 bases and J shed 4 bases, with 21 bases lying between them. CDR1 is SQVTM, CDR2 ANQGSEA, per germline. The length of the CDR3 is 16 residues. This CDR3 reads CSVEMGATGARYEQYF. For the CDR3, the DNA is TGCAGCGTTGAAATGGGTGCGACAGGCGCTCGATACGAGCAGTACTTC.

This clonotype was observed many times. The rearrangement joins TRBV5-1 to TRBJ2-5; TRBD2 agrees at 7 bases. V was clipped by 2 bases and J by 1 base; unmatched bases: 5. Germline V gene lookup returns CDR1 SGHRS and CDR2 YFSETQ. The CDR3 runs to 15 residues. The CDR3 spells CASSLQPGGQETQYF. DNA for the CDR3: TGCGCCAGCAGCTTACAACCGGGAGGCCAAGAGACCCAGTACTTC.

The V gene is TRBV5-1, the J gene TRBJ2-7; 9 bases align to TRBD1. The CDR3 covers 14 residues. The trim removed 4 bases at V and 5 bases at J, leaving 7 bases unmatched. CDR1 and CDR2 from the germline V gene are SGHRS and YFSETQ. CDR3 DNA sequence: TGCGCCAGCAGCCGCTGGGACAGGGATGACGAGCAGTACTTC. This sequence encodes CASSRWDRDDEQYF.

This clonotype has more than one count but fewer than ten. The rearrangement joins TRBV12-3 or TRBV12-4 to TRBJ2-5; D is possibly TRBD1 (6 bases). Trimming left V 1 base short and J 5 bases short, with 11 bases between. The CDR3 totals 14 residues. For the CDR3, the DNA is TGTGCCAGCAGTTTAGGGGCAGGGGACGAGACCCAGTACTTC. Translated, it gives CASSLGAGDETQYF.

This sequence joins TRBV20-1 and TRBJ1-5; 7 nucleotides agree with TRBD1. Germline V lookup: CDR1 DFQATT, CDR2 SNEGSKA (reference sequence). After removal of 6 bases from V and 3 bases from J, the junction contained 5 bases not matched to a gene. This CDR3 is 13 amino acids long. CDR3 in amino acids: CSAADRDNQPQHF. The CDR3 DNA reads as TGCAGTGCGGCAGACAGGGACAATCAGCCCCAGCATTTT.

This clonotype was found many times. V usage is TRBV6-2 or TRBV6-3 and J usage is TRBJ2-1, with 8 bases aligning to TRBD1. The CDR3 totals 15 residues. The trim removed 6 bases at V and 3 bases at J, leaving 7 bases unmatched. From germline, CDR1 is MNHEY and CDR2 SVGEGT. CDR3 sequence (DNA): TGTGCCAGCAGGCCCGGACAGGGAAACTACAATGAGCAGTTCTTC. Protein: CASRPGQGNYNEQFF.

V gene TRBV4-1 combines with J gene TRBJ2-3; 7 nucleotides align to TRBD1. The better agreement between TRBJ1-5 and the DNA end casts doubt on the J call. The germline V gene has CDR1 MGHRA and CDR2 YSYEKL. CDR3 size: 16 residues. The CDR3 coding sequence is TGCGCCAGCAGCCGATATCAGGGGGGAAGCACAGATACGCAGCATTTT. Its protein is CASSRYQGGSTDTQHF.

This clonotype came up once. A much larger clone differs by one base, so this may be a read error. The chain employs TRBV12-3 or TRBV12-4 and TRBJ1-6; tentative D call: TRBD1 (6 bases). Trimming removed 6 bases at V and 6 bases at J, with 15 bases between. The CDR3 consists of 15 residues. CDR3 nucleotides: TGTGCCAGCAGAAGGACAGACCTTCGTAATTCACCCCTCCACTTT. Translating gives CASRRTDLRNSPLHF.

This chain's CDR3 is CASSLNGRTEAFF. The CDR3 DNA reads as TGTGCCAGCAGTTTAAATGGTCGAACTGAAGCTTTCTTT. The V call is TRBV12-3 or TRBV12-4, the J call TRBJ1-1; no clear D gene. CDR3 size: 13 residues. V was pared by 2 bases and J by 5 bases, with 9 bases between.

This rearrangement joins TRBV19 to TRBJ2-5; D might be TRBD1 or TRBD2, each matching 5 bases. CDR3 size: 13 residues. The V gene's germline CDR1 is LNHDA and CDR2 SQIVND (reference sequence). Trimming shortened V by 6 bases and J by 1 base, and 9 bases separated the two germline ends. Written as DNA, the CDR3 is TGTGCCAGTAGGGGACCGACCCAAGAGACCCAGTACTTC. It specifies CASRGPTQETQYF.

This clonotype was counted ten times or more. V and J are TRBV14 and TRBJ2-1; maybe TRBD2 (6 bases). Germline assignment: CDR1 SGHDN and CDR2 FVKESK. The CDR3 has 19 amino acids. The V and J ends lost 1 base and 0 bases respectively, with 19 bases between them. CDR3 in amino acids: CASSQVGGEKLGSYNEQFF. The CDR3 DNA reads TGTGCCAGCAGCCAAGTCGGAGGGGAAAAGCTGGGCTCCTACAATGAGCAGTTCTTC.

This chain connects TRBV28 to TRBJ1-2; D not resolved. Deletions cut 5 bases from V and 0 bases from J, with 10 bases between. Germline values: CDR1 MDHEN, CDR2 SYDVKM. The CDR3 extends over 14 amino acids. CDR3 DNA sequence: TGTGCCAGCAGTCCACCCCCGCCTAACTATGGCTACACCTTC. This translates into CASSPPPPNYGYTF.

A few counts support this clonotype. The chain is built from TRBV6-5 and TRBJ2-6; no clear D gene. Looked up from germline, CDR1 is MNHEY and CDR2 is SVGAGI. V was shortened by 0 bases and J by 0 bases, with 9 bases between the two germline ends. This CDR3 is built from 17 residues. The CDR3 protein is CASSYSPWFSGANVLTF. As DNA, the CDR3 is TGTGCCAGCAGTTACTCCCCTTGGTTCTCTGGGGCCAACGTCCTGACTTTC.

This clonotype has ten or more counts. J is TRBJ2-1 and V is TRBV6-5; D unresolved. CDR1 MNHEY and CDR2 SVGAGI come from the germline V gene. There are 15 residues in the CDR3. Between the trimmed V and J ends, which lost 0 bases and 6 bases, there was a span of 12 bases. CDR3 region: CASSYSIGLSNEQFF. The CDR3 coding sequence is TGTGCCAGCAGTTACTCGATAGGGCTCAGCAATGAGCAGTTCTTC.

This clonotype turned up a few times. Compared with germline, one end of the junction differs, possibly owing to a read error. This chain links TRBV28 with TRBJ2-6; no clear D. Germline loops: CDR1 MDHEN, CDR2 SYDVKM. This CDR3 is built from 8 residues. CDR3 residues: CASSALPF. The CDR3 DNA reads TGTGCCAGCAGTGCCCTGCCTTTC.

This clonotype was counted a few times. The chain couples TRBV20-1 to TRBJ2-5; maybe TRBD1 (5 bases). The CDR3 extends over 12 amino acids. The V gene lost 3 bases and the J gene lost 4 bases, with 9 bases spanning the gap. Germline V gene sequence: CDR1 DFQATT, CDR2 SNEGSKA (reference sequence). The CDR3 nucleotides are TGCAGTGCTAGTGGCCAGGGAGAGACCCAGTACTTC. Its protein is CSASGQGETQYF.

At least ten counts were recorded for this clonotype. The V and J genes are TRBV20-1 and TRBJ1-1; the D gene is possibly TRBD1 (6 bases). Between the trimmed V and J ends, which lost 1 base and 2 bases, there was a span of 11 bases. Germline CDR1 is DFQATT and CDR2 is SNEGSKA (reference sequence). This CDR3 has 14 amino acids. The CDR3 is CSARAGHSNTEAFF. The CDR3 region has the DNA TGCAGTGCTAGAGCGGGACACTCCAACACTGAAGCTTTCTTT.

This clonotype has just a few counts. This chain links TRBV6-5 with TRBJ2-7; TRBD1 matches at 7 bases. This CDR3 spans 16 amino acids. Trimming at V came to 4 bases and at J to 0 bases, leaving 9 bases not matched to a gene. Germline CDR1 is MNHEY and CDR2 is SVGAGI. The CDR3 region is CASSSRDSKTSYEQYF. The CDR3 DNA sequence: TGTGCCAGCAGTTCCCGGGACAGCAAAACCTCCTACGAGCAGTACTTC.

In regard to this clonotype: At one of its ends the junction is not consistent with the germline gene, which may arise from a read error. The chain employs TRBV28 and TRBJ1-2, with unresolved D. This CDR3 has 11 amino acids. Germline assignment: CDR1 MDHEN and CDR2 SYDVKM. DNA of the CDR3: TGTGCCATTGGCCAGAACTATGGCTCCACCTTC. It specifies CAIGQNYGSTF.

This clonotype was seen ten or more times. CDR3 sequence reads: CASSLGQGLTEAFF. In DNA, the CDR3 is TGTGCCAGCAGTTTGGGACAGGGGTTAACTGAAGCTTTCTTT. The chain employs TRBV12-3 or TRBV12-4 and TRBJ1-1, with 10 bases that match TRBD1. The CDR3 loop spans 14 amino acids. Trimming removed 3 bases from V and 5 bases from J; junction bases left unmatched: 3.

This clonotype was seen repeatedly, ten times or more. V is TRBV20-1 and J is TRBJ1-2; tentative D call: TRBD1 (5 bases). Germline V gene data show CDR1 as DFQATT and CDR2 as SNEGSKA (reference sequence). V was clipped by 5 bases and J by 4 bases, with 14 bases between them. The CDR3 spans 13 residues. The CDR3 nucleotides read TGCAGTGCTTACCGAAAGGACACCTATGGCTACACCTTC. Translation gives CSAYRKDTYGYTF.

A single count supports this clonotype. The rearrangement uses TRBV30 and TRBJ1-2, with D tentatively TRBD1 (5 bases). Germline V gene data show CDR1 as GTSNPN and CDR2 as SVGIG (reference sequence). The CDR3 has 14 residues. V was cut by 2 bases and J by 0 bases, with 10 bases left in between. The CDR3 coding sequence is TGTGCCTGGAGTTTACGGGGGACTAACTATGGCTACACCTTC. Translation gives CAWSLRGTNYGYTF.

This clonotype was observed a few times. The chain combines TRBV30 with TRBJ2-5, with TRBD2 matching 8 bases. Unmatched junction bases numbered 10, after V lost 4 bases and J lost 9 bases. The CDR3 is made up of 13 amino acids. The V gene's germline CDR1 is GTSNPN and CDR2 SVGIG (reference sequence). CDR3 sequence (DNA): TGTGCCTGGACCTGGACTAGCAGTGGGTCCCAGTACTTC. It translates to CAWTWTSSGSQYF.

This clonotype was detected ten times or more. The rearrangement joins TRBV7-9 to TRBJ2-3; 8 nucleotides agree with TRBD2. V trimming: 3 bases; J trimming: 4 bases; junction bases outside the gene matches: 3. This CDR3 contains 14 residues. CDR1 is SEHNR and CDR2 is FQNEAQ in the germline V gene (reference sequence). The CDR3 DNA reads TGTGCCAGCAGCTTTGACGGGAGGGCAGATACGCAGTATTTT. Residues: CASSFDGRADTQYF.

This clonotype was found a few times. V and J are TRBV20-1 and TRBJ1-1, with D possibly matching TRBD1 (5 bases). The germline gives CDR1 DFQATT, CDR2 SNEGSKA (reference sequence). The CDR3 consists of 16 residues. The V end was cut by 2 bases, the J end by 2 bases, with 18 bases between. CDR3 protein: CSARSWGDVENTEAFF. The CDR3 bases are TGCAGTGCTAGATCCTGGGGGGACGTTGAAAACACTGAAGCTTTCTTT.

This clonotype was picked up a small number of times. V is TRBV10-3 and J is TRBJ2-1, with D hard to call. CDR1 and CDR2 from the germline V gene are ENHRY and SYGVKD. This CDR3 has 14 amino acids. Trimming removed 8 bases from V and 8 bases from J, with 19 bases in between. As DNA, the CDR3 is TGTGCCATCCAACCTGGCCCGGAGATGGATGAGCAGTTCTTC. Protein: CAIQPGPEMDEQFF.